This T cell receptor beta chain came from a study of blood T cell repertoires in COVID-19. Assay: immunoSEQ multiplex PCR; the TCRdb copy retains only in-frame clones and omits some. The table has around 150,000 clones, more than 90% seen once; the top ten hold roughly a sixth. The TCR originated in a man in his fifties or sixties with active or convalescent COVID-19. Input material: peripheral blood.

CDR3 region: CASSFGTSGMETQYF. The CDR3 DNA reads TGTGCCAGCAGTTTTGGGACTAGCGGGATGGAGACCCAGTACTTC. The chain uses TRBV27 and TRBJ2-5; 13 bases fit TRBD2. The CDR3 consists of 15 residues. Germline V lookup: CDR1 MNHEY, CDR2 SMNVEV (reference sequence). V shed 3 bases and J 5 bases; nucleotides not matched to a gene: 3.